A selection of T cell receptor beta chains follows, all from one sample in a study of blood T cell repertoires in COVID-19. Profiling relied on immunoSEQ multiplex PCR, and the TCRdb table lists in-frame clones only, not all of them. The sample lists approximately 130,000 clones; under 90% were seen once. The sequenced sample was peripheral blood. Source of these receptors: an older woman with active or convalescent COVID-19. Both conserved end residues are part of each CDR3. A D gene is named only where the DNA matches it firmly. A row's size may be missing; if present it is once, few, many or a size class.

v_call,d_call,clone_size,j_call,cdr3_nt,cdr3_aa
TRBV4-2,TRBD2,NA,TRBJ2-3,TGTGCCAGCAGCCTTAGACTAGCGGGAGGCACAGATACGCAGTATTTT,CASSLRLAGGTDTQYF
TRBV18,NA,NA,TRBJ1-4,TGTGCCAGCTCACCCCCGCTTCAGGGAGGGAATGAAAAACTGTTTTTT,CASSPPLQGGNEKLFF
TRBV30,NA,NA,TRBJ1-4,TGTGCCTGGAACCGGGGCCAAGGGGGTCGAACTAATGAAAAACTGTTTTTT,CAWNRGQGGRTNEKLFF
TRBV21-1,NA,few,TRBJ1-1,TGTGCCAGCAGCAAAGCCTACCGACAGGGGGATCCCACTGAAGCTTTCTTT,CASSKAYRQGDPTEAFF
TRBV2,TRBD1,few,TRBJ1-5,TGTGCCAGCAGTACCCAGGGGGCGAGTCAGCCCCAGCATTTT,CASSTQGASQPQHF
TRBV19,NA,NA,TRBJ1-1,TGTGCCAGTAGGGGCGGGGGAGACACTGAAGCTTTCTTT,CASRGGGDTEAFF
TRBV29-1,NA,NA,TRBJ1-1,TGCAGCCTCACGGGGGGGACTGAAGCTTTCTTT,CSLTGGTEAFF
TRBV20-1,NA,NA,TRBJ2-5,TGCAGTGCTAGTAGGCGGGGACGGGAGACCCAGTACTTC,CSASRRGRETQYF
TRBV28,TRBD2,few,TRBJ2-7,TGTGCCAGCAGTTTGGGGACTAGCGGGTGGAAGCAGTACTTC,CASSLGTSGWKQYF
TRBV5-1,TRBD2,NA,TRBJ2-1,TGCGCCAGCAGCTTGGGTTCTAGCGGGGGTTTGAATGAGCAGTTCTTC,CASSLGSSGGLNEQFF
TRBV12-3/TRBV12-4,NA,NA,TRBJ2-1,TGTGCCAGCAGTTTCCATAATGAGCAGTTCTTC,CASSFHNEQFF
TRBV5-4,TRBD2,NA,TRBJ2-1,TGTGCCAGCAGCCTGGGACTAGCTGACAACAATGAGCAGTTCTTC,CASSLGLADNNEQFF
TRBV2,TRBD1,NA,TRBJ1-1,TGTGCCAGCAGTGTGGACAGGGGCCGGCCGAACACTGAAGCTTTCTTT,CASSVDRGRPNTEAFF
TRBV3-1/TRBV3-2,NA,NA,TRBJ1-5,TGTGCCAGCAGCCAGGGGGCCGGTCAGCCCCAGCATTTT,CASSQGAGQPQHF
TRBV28,NA,NA,TRBJ1-2,TGTGCCAGCAGTTTCGGGGTAGGGCGGAGGGAAAGGTATGGCTACACCTTC,CASSFGVGRRERYGYTF
TRBV29-1,NA,few,TRBJ2-5,TGCAGCGTCAAGACAGGACGGGAGACCCAGTACTTC,CSVKTGRETQYF
TRBV5-1,NA,once,TRBJ2-2,TGCGCCAGCAGCTTGGATTCCTCGAACACCGGGGAGCTGTTTTTT,CASSLDSSNTGELFF
TRBV5-4,NA,NA,TRBJ2-5,TGTGCCAGCAGCTCCCCCACAGTTTCCCAAGAGACCCAGTACTTC,CASSSPTVSQETQYF
TRBV13,TRBD1,NA,TRBJ1-1,TGTGCCAGCAGCTTGGACAGGGCATCCGAAGCTTTCTTT,CASSLDRASEAFF
TRBV19,NA,NA,TRBJ1-3,TGTGCCAGTAGTATCCTATTAGAATTAAAGCCTGGAAACACCATATATTTT,CASSILLELKPGNTIYF
TRBV27,NA,NA,TRBJ1-6,TGTGCCAGCAGTTTTACCTATAATTCACCCCTCCACTTT,CASSFTYNSPLHF
TRBV5-1,TRBD2,NA,TRBJ2-7,TGCGCCAGCAGCTGGAGGGGAGGGCTCGAGCAGTACTTC,CASSWRGGLEQYF
TRBV6-6,NA,NA,TRBJ1-1,TGTGCCAGCAGTATAAATAAAATGAACACTGAAGCTTTCTTT,CASSINKMNTEAFF
TRBV7-2,NA,NA,TRBJ2-2,TGTGCCAGCAGCTCACGACAGGCCCTCCATGACACCGGGGAGCTGTTTTTT,CASSSRQALHDTGELFF
TRBV6-5,NA,NA,TRBJ2-2,TGTGCCAGCAGTCAGGGGCGGGGGACCGGGGAGCTGTTTTTT,CASSQGRGTGELFF
TRBV18,NA,NA,TRBJ2-5,TGTGCCAGCTCACCACCGTCCCGGCAAGAGACCCAGTACTTC,CASSPPSRQETQYF
TRBV19,TRBD2,NA,TRBJ2-7,TGTGCCAGTAGTTTCTCTTCCCCTAGCGGGAGTTCGTCATACGAGCAGTACTTC,CASSFSSPSGSSSYEQYF
TRBV19,TRBD1,NA,TRBJ1-2,TGTGCCAGTAGTATGGACAGGGCGGGCTATGGCTACACCTTC,CASSMDRAGYGYTF
TRBV27,NA,NA,TRBJ2-1,TGTGCCAGCAGTTTACGGTGGCCTAGTGGAATTTACAATGAGCAGTTCTTC,CASSLRWPSGIYNEQFF
TRBV2,NA,NA,TRBJ2-3,TGTGCCAGCAGTCCGCTCGGGGGGCGGGATACGCAGTATTTT,CASSPLGGRDTQYF
TRBV24-1,TRBD1,NA,TRBJ1-5,TGTGCCACCAGTGACGAGACAGGGTTTCAGCCCCAGCATTTT,CATSDETGFQPQHF
TRBV6-6,NA,NA,TRBJ2-1,TGTGCCAGCAGTGCCGGGGTAACCCACAACAATGAGCAGTTCTTC,CASSAGVTHNNEQFF
TRBV9,NA,NA,TRBJ2-7,TGTGCCAGCAGCGTAGCCCCGACAGCTTCCTACGAGCAGTACTTC,CASSVAPTASYEQYF
TRBV5-6,NA,NA,TRBJ1-2,TGTGCCAGCAGCTCTACAGGGATCTATGGCTACACCTTC,CASSSTGIYGYTF
TRBV6-5,TRBD2,few,TRBJ2-2,TGTGCCAGCATACGAGACGGGGGGGCCACCGGGGAGCTGTTTTTT,CASIRDGGATGELFF
TRBV5-4,NA,few,TRBJ2-7,TGTGCCAGCAGCTTGATGTTTCAGGGTGAGCAGTACTTC,CASSLMFQGEQYF
TRBV27,TRBD1,few,TRBJ1-5,TGTGCCAGCAGTCCCGGGACAGATAGCAATCAGCCCCAGCATTTT,CASSPGTDSNQPQHF
TRBV28,NA,NA,TRBJ1-2,TGTGCCAGCAGTTTGAGCGGGACTAACTATGGCTACACCTTC,CASSLSGTNYGYTF
TRBV6-2/TRBV6-3,TRBD1,NA,TRBJ2-1,TGTGCCAGCAGTTACTCGTCCGGACAGGGGTCTATGAATCAGTTCTTC,CASSYSSGQGSMNQFF
TRBV5-1,TRBD1,once,TRBJ1-1,TGCGCCAGCAGCGAAACCGGGACAGCGAACACTGAAGCTTTCTTT,CASSETGTANTEAFF
TRBV11-3,NA,NA,TRBJ2-2,TGTGCCAGCAGCTTAGGGGCAGCGAACACCGGGGAGCTGTTTTTT,CASSLGAANTGELFF
TRBV4-1,TRBD1,NA,TRBJ1-1,TGCGCCAGCAGCCATATCCGGGGACAGCTAAACACTGAAGCTTTCTTT,CASSHIRGQLNTEAFF
TRBV19,NA,once,TRBJ2-2,TGTGCCAGTAGTATTGATGGACAGACGAACACCGGGGAGCTGTTTTTT,CASSIDGQTNTGELFF
TRBV5-1,NA,NA,TRBJ1-2,TGCGCCAGCAGCCCGGTCCGGGCGGACAAACCTAACTATGGCTACACCTTC,CASSPVRADKPNYGYTF
TRBV5-6,TRBD1,NA,TRBJ1-5,TGTGCCAGCCGTGTACAGGGGGCAGGTCAGCCCCAGCATTTT,CASRVQGAGQPQHF
TRBV5-1,NA,NA,TRBJ2-5,TGCGCCAGCAGCTTGTCAGGCCGGGGGGAGACCCAGTACTTC,CASSLSGRGETQYF
TRBV9,TRBD2,NA,TRBJ2-7,TGTGCCAGCAGCCCGTCAGGGACTAGCGGGAGGTACGAGCAGTACTTC,CASSPSGTSGRYEQYF
TRBV24-1,TRBD2,NA,TRBJ2-5,TGTGCCACCAGTGATTTCAAGCGGGGCAACCAAGAGACCCAGTACTTC,CATSDFKRGNQETQYF
TRBV27,NA,NA,TRBJ2-3,TGTGCCAGCAGCGTCCCCCCAGGGGCTAGCACAGATACGCAGTATTTT,CASSVPPGASTDTQYF
TRBV7-2,NA,few,TRBJ1-1,TGTGCCAGCAGCTTGCGGTTGAACACTGAAGCTTTCTTT,CASSLRLNTEAFF
TRBV6-5,NA,NA,TRBJ2-3,TGTGCCAGCGGCCCAGGGTTCACTAGCACAGATACGCAGTATTTT,CASGPGFTSTDTQYF
TRBV10-3,NA,NA,TRBJ2-5,TGTGCCATCACGGCGGGTCCACGAGAGACCCAGTACTTC,CAITAGPRETQYF
TRBV3-1/TRBV3-2,NA,NA,TRBJ2-7,TGTGCCAGCAGCGCCATAACGGGAGAGCAGTACTTC,CASSAITGEQYF
TRBV27,TRBD2,NA,TRBJ2-1,TGTGCCAGCGCCCTAGCGGGAGACAATGAGCAGTTCTTC,CASALAGDNEQFF
TRBV7-7,NA,NA,TRBJ2-6,TGTGCTAGCAGCGAGACAGAAGGTCCTACTGGGGCCAACGTCCTGACTTTC,CASSETEGPTGANVLTF